The 14 T cell receptor beta chains below all came from one sample that was sequenced in a study of cytotoxic CD8 clonotypes in ibrutinib-treated CLL. Some clones are missing from TCRdb's copy, which holds only in-frame ones; the method was immunoSEQ multiplex PCR. The data hold about 40,000 clones, with roughly three quarters observed a single time. Sample: PBMCs, taken at disease progression, from a patient treated with ibrutinib. The receptors derive from a human donor with chronic lymphocytic leukemia.

This clone was counted a few times. This chain connects TRBV7-2 to TRBJ1-5; D not resolved. CDR3 length: 12 residues. Germline CDR1 SGHTA, CDR2 FQGNSA. V gave up 1 base and J gave up 7 bases, with 5 bases separating them. Here the CDR3 DNA reads TGTGCCAGCAGCTTAGTTGGACAGCCCCAGCATTTT. It translates to CASSLVGQPQHF.

For this clone: One end of the junction is discordant with germline, which a read error may explain. The chain has TRBV11-2 and TRBJ1-4; D remains ambiguous. CDR1 and CDR2 from the germline V gene are SGHAT and FQNNGV. The CDR3 is made up of 12 amino acids. The CDR3 reads CASSLYTAEVIF. DNA for the CDR3: TGTGCCAGCAGCTTATATACTGCGGAGGTTATTTTT.

The chain has TRBV5-3 and TRBJ2-7, with 8 bases aligning to TRBD1. TRBV5-3 is known as an ORF, though its function is uncertain. Trimming cost V 2 bases and J 3 bases; bases outside gene matches: 7. CDR3 length: 15 residues. The CDR3, as DNA: TGTGCCAGAAGCTTCTTAACAGGGGGGAGCTACGAGCAGTACTTC. Translated, it gives CARSFLTGGSYEQYF.

V is TRBV2 and J is TRBJ1-2; 8 positions match TRBD1. In germline, CDR1 is SNHLY, CDR2 FYNNEI. The CDR3 extends over 16 amino acids. Losses at the gene ends were 8 bases for V and 8 bases for J; bases not matched to a gene: 19. The CDR3 nucleotides read TGTGCCAGCCGCCTCTCTAGGATTCCAGGGGGCTACGGCTACACCTTC. Translation: CASRLSRIPGGYGYTF.

CDR3 DNA: TGTGCCAGCAGTGAAGGGGCCGGGTACGGGGAGCTGTTTTTT. Translated, it gives CASSEGAGYGELFF. This chain links TRBV6-5 with TRBJ2-2, with D possibly being TRBD1 (5 bases). The germline gives CDR1 MNHEY, CDR2 SVGAGI. This CDR3 spans 14 amino acids. Trimming removed 5 bases at V and 7 bases at J, with 14 bases between.

This chain links TRBV5-6 with TRBJ2-7; 12 nucleotides align to TRBD2. J gave up 2 bases and V 3 bases, and 6 bases lay outside the gene matches. Germline loops: CDR1 SGHDT, CDR2 YYEEEE. This CDR3 spans 16 amino acids. The CDR3 loop is CASSWETSGSTYEQYF. As DNA, the CDR3 is TGTGCCAGCAGCTGGGAGACTAGCGGGAGTACCTACGAGCAGTACTTC.

The chain couples TRBV7-8 to TRBJ2-7; D is tentatively TRBD1 or TRBD2 (5 bases each). This CDR3 is built from 15 residues. CDR1 is SGHVS, CDR2 FQNEAQ, per germline. The V gene lost 4 bases and the J gene lost 4 bases, with 17 bases spanning the gap. CDR3 region: CASSSSRDVLYEQYF. CDR3 sequence (DNA): TGTGCCAGCAGCTCCTCCCGGGACGTGCTTTACGAGCAGTACTTC.

This chain uses TRBV11-2 with TRBJ1-2; TRBD1 is a possible D gene (5 bases). The CDR3 has 13 residues. Trimming shortened V by 5 bases and J by 9 bases, and 16 bases separated the two germline ends. CDR1 and CDR2 from the germline V gene are SGHAT and FQNNGV. CDR3 sequence: CASSPPQGSSYTF. The CDR3 DNA reads as TGTGCCAGCAGCCCACCCCAGGGCAGTAGCTACACCTTC.

A few counts support this clone. The chain joins TRBV10-1 to TRBJ2-7; 8 bases are a match to TRBD2. The CDR3 is 16 residues long. Trimming at V came to 0 bases and at J to 2 bases, leaving 6 bases not matched to a gene. Germline-derived CDR1 and CDR2 are WNHNN and SYGVQD (reference sequence). CDR3 sequence reads: CASSESSSGKTYEQYF. CDR3 in DNA: TGCGCCAGCAGTGAGTCGAGTAGCGGGAAGACCTACGAGCAGTACTTC.

V gene TRBV14 combines with J gene TRBJ1-2, with no clear D. The CDR3 contains 13 residues. The germline V and J ends were trimmed by 3 bases and 4 bases, with 9 bases remaining between them. The germline gives CDR1 SGHDN, CDR2 FVKESK. This CDR3 is CASSHQHSYGYTF. The CDR3 region has the DNA TGTGCCAGCAGCCACCAACATAGCTATGGCTACACCTTC.

The genes are TRBV10-3 and TRBJ1-5; D uncertain. Deletions cut 4 bases from V and 6 bases from J, with 13 bases between. This CDR3 comprises 14 residues. Germline V gives CDR1 ENHRY, CDR2 SYGVKD. CDR3 loop: CAISVLEGSQPQHF. The CDR3 nucleotides read TGTGCCATCAGTGTCTTGGAAGGGTCTCAGCCCCAGCATTTT.

This rearrangement joins TRBV5-1 to TRBJ1-4; D not resolved. Between the trimmed V and J ends, which lost 3 bases and 3 bases, there was a span of 12 bases. This CDR3 has 15 residues. Germline CDR1 and CDR2: SGHRS and YFSETQ. CDR3 in DNA: TGCGCCAGCAGCTCGGACCGAGCCCCTAATGAAAAACTGTTTTTT. It specifies CASSSDRAPNEKLFF.

The rearrangement links TRBV4-1 to TRBJ2-1; tentatively, D is TRBD2 (5 bases). This CDR3 comprises 14 residues. V lost 3 bases, J lost 4 bases, and 10 bases lay in between. Germline V gene data show CDR1 as MGHRA and CDR2 as YSYEKL. CDR3 sequence reads: CASSHGLEYNEQFF. The CDR3 DNA follows: TGCGCCAGCAGCCACGGACTGGAATACAATGAGCAGTTCTTC.

The count of this clone is one. The sample contains more than one DNA sequence encoding this CDR3. The genes are TRBV18 and TRBJ2-3; D is unclear. Germline V gene lookup returns CDR1 KGHSH and CDR2 LQKENI. The length of the CDR3 is 13 residues. Trimming left V 3 bases short and J 0 bases short, with 4 bases between. CDR3 protein: CASSPPSTDTQYF. CDR3 in DNA: TGTGCCAGCTCACCCCCTAGCACAGATACGCAGTATTTT.